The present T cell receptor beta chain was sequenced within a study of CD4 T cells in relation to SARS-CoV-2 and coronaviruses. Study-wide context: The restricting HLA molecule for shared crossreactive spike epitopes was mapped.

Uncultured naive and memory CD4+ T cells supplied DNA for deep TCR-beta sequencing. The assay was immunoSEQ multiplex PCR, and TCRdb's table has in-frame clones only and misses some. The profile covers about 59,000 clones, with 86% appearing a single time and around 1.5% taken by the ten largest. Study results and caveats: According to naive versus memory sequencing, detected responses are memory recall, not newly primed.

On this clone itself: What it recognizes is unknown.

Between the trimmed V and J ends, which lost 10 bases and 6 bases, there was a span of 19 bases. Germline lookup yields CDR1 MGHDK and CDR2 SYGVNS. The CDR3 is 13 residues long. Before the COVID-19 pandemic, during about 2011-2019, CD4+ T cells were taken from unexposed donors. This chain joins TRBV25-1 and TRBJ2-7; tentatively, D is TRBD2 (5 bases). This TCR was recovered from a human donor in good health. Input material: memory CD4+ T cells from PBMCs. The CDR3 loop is CATPNGTGCEQYF. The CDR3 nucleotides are TGTGCCACCCCGAATGGAACGGGATGCGAGCAGTACTTC.